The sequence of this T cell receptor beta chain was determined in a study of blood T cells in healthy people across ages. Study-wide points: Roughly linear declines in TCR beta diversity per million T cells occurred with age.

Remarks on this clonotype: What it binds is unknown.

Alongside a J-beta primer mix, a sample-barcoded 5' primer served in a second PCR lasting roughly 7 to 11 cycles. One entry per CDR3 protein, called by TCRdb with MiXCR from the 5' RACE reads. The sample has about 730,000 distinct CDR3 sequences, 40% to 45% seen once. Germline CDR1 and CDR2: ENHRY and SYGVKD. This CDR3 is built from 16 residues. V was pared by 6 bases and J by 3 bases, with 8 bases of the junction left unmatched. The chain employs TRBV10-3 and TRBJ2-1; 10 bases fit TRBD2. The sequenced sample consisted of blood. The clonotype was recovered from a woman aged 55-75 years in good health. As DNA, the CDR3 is TGTGCCATCAGCGCCGAGCTAGCGGGAGTCTACAATGAGCAGTTCTTC. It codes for CAISAELAGVYNEQFF.